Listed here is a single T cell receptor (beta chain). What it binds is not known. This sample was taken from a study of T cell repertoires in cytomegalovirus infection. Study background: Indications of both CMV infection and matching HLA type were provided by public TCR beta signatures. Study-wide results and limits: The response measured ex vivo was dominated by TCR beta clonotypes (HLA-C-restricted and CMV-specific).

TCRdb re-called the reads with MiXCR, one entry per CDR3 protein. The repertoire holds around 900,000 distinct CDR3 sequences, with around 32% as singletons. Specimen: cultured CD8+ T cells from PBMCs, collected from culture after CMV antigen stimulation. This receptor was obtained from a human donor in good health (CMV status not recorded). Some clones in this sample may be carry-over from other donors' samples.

CDR3 amino acids: CASKGGRNTGELFF. The CDR3 nucleotides are TGTGCCAGTAAAGGGGGCCGGAACACCGGGGAGCTGTTTTTT. The chain uses TRBV19 and TRBJ2-2, with 7 bases aligning to TRBD1. Per the germline V gene, CDR1 is LNHDA and CDR2 is SQIVND (reference sequence). V was pared by 7 bases and J by 1 base, with 3 bases of the junction left unmatched. This CDR3 spans 14 amino acids.